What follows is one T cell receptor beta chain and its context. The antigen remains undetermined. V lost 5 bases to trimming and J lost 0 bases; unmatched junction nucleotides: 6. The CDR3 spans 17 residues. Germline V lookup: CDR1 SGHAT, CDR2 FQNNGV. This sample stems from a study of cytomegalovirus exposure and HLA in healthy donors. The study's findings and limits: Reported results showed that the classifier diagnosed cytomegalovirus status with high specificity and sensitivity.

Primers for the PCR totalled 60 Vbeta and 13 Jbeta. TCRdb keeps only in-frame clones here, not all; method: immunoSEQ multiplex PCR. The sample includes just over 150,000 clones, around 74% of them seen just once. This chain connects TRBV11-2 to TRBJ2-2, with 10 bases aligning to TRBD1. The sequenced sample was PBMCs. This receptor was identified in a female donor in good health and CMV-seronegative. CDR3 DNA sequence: TGTGCCAGCAGCCGGGGACAGGGGATGCCGAACACCGGGGAGCTGTTTTTT. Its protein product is CASSRGQGMPNTGELFF.